The present TCR beta chain was sequenced within a study of graft-versus-host responses after intestinal transplantation. Study information: Transplants were multivisceral, liver-intestinal, or isolated intestinal. Every recipient underwent anti-thymocyte globulin induction, then tacrolimus and steroids for approximately 3 years.

CDR1 and CDR2 (germline): SGHNT, YYREEE (reference sequence). The V and J ends lost 2 bases and 6 bases, in that order; junction bases with no gene match: 11. The CDR3 is 16 residues long. Using immunoSEQ multiplex PCR, the repertoire was profiled, and TCRdb retains in-frame clones only, with some absent. The profile shows 100,000 to 110,000 clones, over 75% of them singletons. Comment on this clone: What it binds is unknown.

Study results and limitations: Some patients had graft-donor T cell macrochimerism. In their allografts, the ratios of graft-versus-host to host-versus-graft T cell clones were high. Present in recipient marrow, GvH clones included some that appeared first in ileum or blood.

This receptor was taken from a human donor who was the organ donor for an intestinal transplant. The rearrangement uses TRBV5-4 and TRBJ2-1, with 7 nucleotides matching TRBD1. Specimen: unstimulated CD4+ T cells sorted from spleen or lymph node cells, collected before transplant. The CDR3 DNA reads as TGTGCCAGCAGCTTAGCGAGGGACAGTCCCATCAATGAGCAGTTCTTC. Protein product: CASSLARDSPINEQFF.